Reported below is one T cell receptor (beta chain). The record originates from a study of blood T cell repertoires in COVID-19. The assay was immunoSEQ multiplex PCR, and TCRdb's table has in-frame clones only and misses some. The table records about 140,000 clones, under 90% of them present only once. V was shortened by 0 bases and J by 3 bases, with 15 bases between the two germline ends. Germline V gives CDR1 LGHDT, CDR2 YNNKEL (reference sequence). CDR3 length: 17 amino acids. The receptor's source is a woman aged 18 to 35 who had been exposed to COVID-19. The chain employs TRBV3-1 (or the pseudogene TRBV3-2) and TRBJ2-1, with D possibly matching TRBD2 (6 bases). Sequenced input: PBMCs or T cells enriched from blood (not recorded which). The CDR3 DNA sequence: TGTGCCAGCAGCCAAGATCGTCAACGGGAGAACTACAATGAGCAGTTCTTC. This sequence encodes CASSQDRQRENYNEQFF.